Presented here are 9 T cell receptor beta chains from one specimen sequenced in a study of early T cells in non-severe SARS-CoV-2 infection. TCRdb ran MiXCR on the 5' RACE reads and lists one entry per CDR3 protein. The sample comprises 50,000 to 65,000 distinct CDR3 sequences, just over 20% of which are singletons, and more than 15% rests with the top ten. Source: whole blood, taken at baseline. The receptor source for this set is an adult who was a healthcare worker with PCR-confirmed SARS-CoV-2 infection or an uninfected control (not recorded which).

This clonotype was observed a handful of times. The V gene is TRBV5-6, the J gene TRBJ2-3; D tentatively fits TRBD1 or TRBD2 (5 bases each). The germline V gene has CDR1 SGHDT and CDR2 YYEEEE. This CDR3 is built from 15 residues. Trimming left V 1 base short and J 1 base short, with 10 bases between. The CDR3 spells CASSLWGPRTDTQYF. In DNA form, the CDR3 reads TGTGCCAGCAGCTTGTGGGGACCGCGCACAGATACGCAGTATTTT.

A note on this clonotype: One end of the junction is discordant with germline, which a read error may explain. V gene TRBV11-2 combines with J gene TRBJ2-2; D perhaps matches TRBD2 (5 bases). The CDR3 covers 14 residues. Germline assignment: CDR1 SGHAT and CDR2 FQNNGV. CDR3 sequence reads: CASSPDSNTGELLF. In DNA, the CDR3 is TGTGCCAGCAGCCCTGACTCTAACACCGGGGAGCTGCTTTTT. Based on the CDR3 plus reference TRBV11-2 and TRBJ2-2, the full variable domain is EAGVAQSPRYKIIEKRQSVAFWCNPISGHATLYWYQQILGQGPKLLIQFQNNGVVDDSQLPKDRFSAERLKGVDSTLKIQPAKLEDSAVYLCASSPDSNTGELLFGEGSRLTVL.

At least ten counts were recorded for this clonotype. This rearrangement joins TRBV7-9 to TRBJ2-6, with unresolved D. CDR1 is SEHNR, CDR2 FQNEAQ, per germline (reference sequence). The V and J ends lost 0 bases and 0 bases respectively, with 9 bases between them. This CDR3 region has 17 residues. Here the CDR3 DNA reads TGTGCCAGCAGCTTAGCTTCCCTGAACTCTGGGGCCAACGTCCTGACTTTC. It codes for CASSLASLNSGANVLTF.

V is TRBV20-1 and J is TRBJ2-5; either TRBD1 or TRBD2 may supply D (6 bases each). V was cut by 3 bases and J by 5 bases, with 16 bases left in between. CDR3 length: 14 residues. Germline V gene data show CDR1 as DFQATT and CDR2 as SNEGSKA (reference sequence). The CDR3 nucleotides are TGCAGTGCTAGTATCTTCGGGGGCGCGGAGACCCAGTACTTC. It codes for CSASIFGGAETQYF.

The table lists this clonotype with many counts. The J gene is TRBJ2-5, the V gene TRBV3-1; D is uncertain. CDR3 size: 12 residues. The V end was cut by 1 base, the J end by 1 base, with 1 base between. CDR1 and CDR2 (germline): LGHDT, YNNKEL (reference sequence). The CDR3 coding sequence is TGTGCCAGCAGCCAAGCCCAAGAGACCCAGTACTTC. It is translated as CASSQAQETQYF.

Many counts were recorded for this clonotype. CDR3 sequence (DNA): TGTGCCAGCAGTGTCGTAACACCCGCTAACACCGGGGAGCTGTTTTTT. Translated, it gives CASSVVTPANTGELFF. V and J are TRBV2 and TRBJ2-2; no clear D. Germline values: CDR1 SNHLY, CDR2 FYNNEI. There are 16 residues in the CDR3. The germline V and J ends were trimmed by 4 bases and 2 bases, with 14 bases remaining between them.

This clonotype was recorded many times. The chain combines TRBV20-1 with TRBJ1-6; perhaps TRBD1 as D (6 bases). Germline V CDR1 and CDR2: DFQATT, SNEGSKA (reference sequence). This CDR3 spans 14 amino acids. The V end lost 3 bases, the J end lost 8 bases, and 14 bases lay between the germline ends. The CDR3 sequence is CSASGGALDSPLHF. Written as DNA, the CDR3 is TGCAGTGCTAGCGGGGGGGCTCTGGATTCACCCCTCCACTTT.

This chain uses TRBV20-1 with TRBJ2-1, with a weak D call TRBD2 (6 bases). The CDR3 is 12 amino acids. Trimming shortened V by 7 bases and J by 6 bases, and 13 bases separated the two germline ends. CDR1 is DFQATT and CDR2 is SNEGSKA in the germline V gene (reference sequence). The CDR3: CSGEGLFNEQFF. In nucleotides, the CDR3 is TGCAGTGGAGAGGGACTGTTCAATGAGCAGTTCTTC.

This clonotype was seen a few times. The chain recombines TRBV5-1 with TRBJ2-5; the match to TRBD2 covers 12 bases. The germline CDR1 and CDR2 sequences are SGHRS and YFSETQ. CDR3 length equals 15 residues. J lost 4 bases, V lost 4 bases, and 5 bases had no gene match. CDR3 sequence reads: CASSHGLAGTETQYF. In DNA form, the CDR3 reads TGCGCCAGCAGCCACGGACTAGCGGGGACAGAGACCCAGTACTTC. Variable domain in full (rest from reference TRBV5-1 and TRBJ2-5): KAGVTQTPRYLIKTRGQQVTLSCSPISGHRSVSWYQQTPGQGLQFLFEYFSETQRNKGNFPGRFSGRQFSNSRSEMNVSTLELGDSALYLCASSHGLAGTETQYFGPGTRLLVL.